The 32 T cell receptor beta chains below were found in one sample sequenced in a study of PD-1 blockade in classical Hodgkin lymphoma. As to time point: cycle 4 day 1 (C4D1), after five to seven weeks of nivolumab. No patient escaped relapse after autologous stem cell transplantation, and brentuximab vedotin exposure varied. Thawed PBMCs yielded CD4+ T cells through magnetic negative selection. The data were produced by immunoSEQ multiplex PCR, yet TCRdb's version contains in-frame clones alone and is incomplete. Among about 28,000 clones listed, roughly four fifths were seen once. Sample: CD4+ T cells from blood, taken before the fourth cycle of nivolumab. These receptors came from a human donor with classical Hodgkin lymphoma.

V and J are TRBV7-9 and TRBJ2-5; 8 bases align to TRBD1. With V trimmed by 4 bases and J by 1 base, 5 bases remained unmatched. In germline, CDR1 is SEHNR, CDR2 FQNEAQ (reference sequence). The CDR3 loop spans 15 amino acids. CDR3 protein: CASSYGQGPQETQYF. CDR3 DNA sequence: TGTGCCAGCAGCTACGGACAGGGCCCCCAAGAGACCCAGTACTTC.

The rearrangement joins TRBV11-2 to TRBJ2-7, with TRBD2 matching over 11 bases. V gave up 3 bases and J gave up 1 base; unmatched junction bases: 2. CDR3 length: 15 residues. Per the germline V gene, CDR1 is SGHAT and CDR2 is FQNNGV. Here the CDR3 reads CASSLLAGGSYEQYF. CDR3 bases: TGTGCCAGCAGCTTGCTAGCGGGGGGTTCCTACGAGCAGTACTTC. The full variable domain, its missing parts supplied by reference TRBV11-2 and TRBJ2-7, is EAGVAQSPRYKIIEKRQSVAFWCNPISGHATLYWYQQILGQGPKLLIQFQNNGVVDDSQLPKDRFSAERLKGVDSTLKIQPAKLEDSAVYLCASSLLAGGSYEQYFGPGTRLTVT.

Here the CDR3 DNA reads TGTGCCAGCTCACCTCCCCAAACAGGGGGCAGTTATAGCAATCAGCCCCAGCATTTT. This sequence encodes CASSPPQTGGSYSNQPQHF. The chain has TRBV18 and TRBJ1-5; 9 bases fit TRBD1. Unmatched junction bases numbered 12, after V lost 3 bases and J lost 0 bases. The CDR3 spans 19 residues. Germline lookup yields CDR1 KGHSH and CDR2 LQKENI.

This chain uses TRBV7-2 with TRBJ2-1, with 9 bases lining up with TRBD2. The germline V gene has CDR1 SGHTA and CDR2 FQGNSA. Trimming removed 3 bases from V and 15 bases from J; junction bases left unmatched: 21. The CDR3 sequence is 17 residues long. The CDR3 loop reads CASSLGPGRREGGVLFF. For the CDR3, the DNA is TGTGCCAGCAGCTTGGGTCCCGGGAGGCGGGAGGGAGGGGTCCTGTTCTTC.

The chain employs TRBV28 and TRBJ2-3; D might be TRBD1 (6 bases). The CDR3 runs 16 residues. CDR1 is MDHEN, CDR2 SYDVKM, per germline. V shed 3 bases and J shed 0 bases, with 13 bases lying between them. CDR3 region: CASSLGTQTSTDTQYF. CDR3 nucleotides: TGTGCCAGCAGTTTGGGGACACAGACTAGCACAGATACGCAGTATTTT.

The chain is built from TRBV5-4 and TRBJ1-2, with 7 bases fitting TRBD1. Germline CDR1 SGHNT, CDR2 YYREEE (reference sequence). CDR3 size: 12 residues. Trimming at V came to 6 bases and at J to 8 bases, leaving 7 bases not matched to a gene. The CDR3, as DNA: TGTGCCAGCACCCTTGACAGGGCGGGCTACACCTTC. Its translation is CASTLDRAGYTF.

CDR3 sequence: CASIRAGGEVYTF. The CDR3, as DNA: TGTGCCAGCATCCGAGCAGGGGGGGAGGTCTACACCTTC. The V and J genes are TRBV28 and TRBJ1-2, with 7 bases identical to TRBD1. The CDR3 has 13 residues. V lost 7 bases, J lost 10 bases, and 12 bases stayed unmatched. CDR1 MDHEN and CDR2 SYDVKM come from the germline V gene.

The chain joins TRBV4-1 to TRBJ2-7; tentative D call: TRBD2 (6 bases). Trimming took 4 bases from V and 3 from J, leaving 13 bases between them. The CDR3 contains 14 residues. The germline CDR1 and CDR2 sequences are MGHRA and YSYEKL. The CDR3 nucleotides read TGCGCCAGCAGCCGGGACCGGGACTTCTACGAGCAGTACTTC. Amino acids: CASSRDRDFYEQYF.

This clone appeared a few times. The J gene is TRBJ2-5, the V gene TRBV7-2; 12 nucleotides agree with TRBD2. Trimming cost V 5 bases and J 5 bases; bases outside gene matches: 3. This CDR3 contains 14 residues. CDR1 SGHTA and CDR2 FQGNSA come from the germline V gene. The CDR3 loop reads CASSPTSGSETQYF. CDR3 DNA: TGTGCCAGCAGCCCGACTAGCGGGAGCGAGACCCAGTACTTC. Together with reference TRBV7-2 and TRBJ2-5, the CDR3 gives the full variable domain: GAGVSQSPSNKVTEKGKDVELRCDPISGHTALYWYRQSLGQGLEFLIYFQGNSAPDKSGLPSDRFSAERTGGSVSTLTIQRTQQEDSAVYLCASSPTSGSETQYFGPGTRLLVL.

The V call is TRBV2, the J call TRBJ2-7; no clear D gene. V was shortened by 5 bases and J by 3 bases, with 5 bases between the two germline ends. The germline V gene encodes CDR1 SNHLY and CDR2 FYNNEI. CDR3 length: 11 amino acids. CDR3 loop: CASSPDYEQYF. CDR3 bases: TGTGCCAGCAGTCCGGACTACGAGCAGTACTTC.

The chain combines TRBV6-6 with TRBJ1-1; 11 positions match TRBD1. V lost 2 bases, J lost 7 bases, and 3 bases stayed unmatched. This CDR3 is 14 amino acids long. CDR1 and CDR2 from the germline V gene are MNHNY and SVGAGI (reference sequence). The DNA for the CDR3 is TGTGCCAGCAGTTACGGGACAGGGGGTTTTGAAGCTTTCTTT. Encoded protein: CASSYGTGGFEAFF.

The chain uses TRBV11-1 and TRBJ2-2; D possibly corresponds to TRBD2 (5 bases). With 5 bases removed from V and 5 bases from J, the gap between germline ends came to 15 bases. This CDR3 contains 15 residues. The V gene's germline CDR1 is SGHAT and CDR2 FQDESV (reference sequence). In DNA form, the CDR3 reads TGTGCCAGCAGCCGAGGCCGGGGAACGACCGGGGAGCTGTTTTTT. Protein product: CASSRGRGTTGELFF.

The J gene is TRBJ2-7, the V gene TRBV5-1; 9 nucleotides agree with TRBD1. The CDR3 loop spans 13 amino acids. Germline V gives CDR1 SGHRS, CDR2 YFSETQ. J was trimmed by 5 bases and V by 4 bases; bases with no gene match: 4. The CDR3 region has the DNA TGCGCCAGCAGCCCAAGGACAGGGGACGAGCAGTACTTC. Protein sequence: CASSPRTGDEQYF.

The genes are TRBV11-3 and TRBJ2-2, with 15 bases lining up with TRBD2. Per the germline V gene, CDR1 is SGHNT and CDR2 is YENEEA. The CDR3 spans 18 residues. With V trimmed by 1 base and J by 3 bases, 3 bases remained unmatched. This CDR3 is CASSLGTSGRAYTGELFF. CDR3 nucleotides: TGTGCCAGCAGCTTAGGGACTAGCGGGAGGGCCTACACCGGGGAGCTGTTTTTT. Using reference TRBV11-3 and TRBJ2-2 for the parts outside the CDR3, the full variable domain is EAGVVQSPRYKIIEKKQPVAFWCNPISGHNTLYWYLQNLGQGPELLIRYENEEAVDDSQLPKDRFSAERLKGVDSTLKIQPAELGDSAVYLCASSLGTSGRAYTGELFFGEGSRLTVL.

V and J are TRBV4-1 and TRBJ2-2; no reliable D call. With 4 bases removed from V and 0 bases from J, the gap between germline ends came to 18 bases. The CDR3 runs 18 residues. CDR1 MGHRA and CDR2 YSYEKL come from the germline V gene. In DNA form, the CDR3 reads TGCGCCAGCAGCCCCCCGGCCTGGGCGAAATCGAACACCGGGGAGCTGTTTTTT. The encoded protein is CASSPPAWAKSNTGELFF.

This clone was seen only a few times. V and J are TRBV6-1 and TRBJ1-2; unclear D gene. The CDR3 consists of 17 residues. V lost 2 bases and J 0 bases, leaving 16 bases between the germline ends. Looked up from germline, CDR1 is MNHNS and CDR2 is SASEGT. CDR3 in DNA: TGTGCCAGCAGTGAAACATTCGGGCGGGGAGCTAACTATGGCTACACCTTC. Residues: CASSETFGRGANYGYTF.

The chain employs TRBV10-3 and TRBJ2-1, with 7 bases aligning to TRBD1. This CDR3 has 14 amino acids. The V and J ends lost 6 bases and 5 bases, in that order; junction bases with no gene match: 7. The V gene's germline CDR1 is ENHRY and CDR2 SYGVKD. The CDR3 nucleotides are TGTGCCATCAGAAACCGGGACAGTGACAATGAGCAGTTCTTC. This encodes CAIRNRDSDNEQFF.

This clone was counted once. The chain has TRBV7-2 and TRBJ2-2; D is tentatively TRBD1 or TRBD2 (5 bases each). Trimming shortened V by 7 bases and J by 5 bases, and 14 bases separated the two germline ends. The CDR3 is made up of 14 amino acids. Germline V gene data show CDR1 as SGHTA and CDR2 as FQGNSA. The CDR3 nucleotides read TGTGCCAGCACCCAATCTGGGGGAACCGGGGAGCTGTTTTTT. Protein: CASTQSGGTGELFF. Complete variable domain (other parts from reference TRBV7-2 and TRBJ2-2): GAGVSQSPSNKVTEKGKDVELRCDPISGHTALYWYRQSLGQGLEFLIYFQGNSAPDKSGLPSDRFSAERTGGSVSTLTIQRTQQEDSAVYLCASTQSGGTGELFFGEGSRLTVL.

The gene calls are TRBV7-9 and TRBJ2-3; 10 bases agree with TRBD1. The V segment lost 7 bases and the J segment 3 bases; nucleotides outside the gene matches: 10. The CDR3 is made up of 16 amino acids. Germline CDR1 and CDR2: SEHNR and FQNEAQ (reference sequence). Written as DNA, the CDR3 is TGTGCCAGCACCCCAGACAGGGGGCTTGGTACAGATACGCAGTATTTT. This gives the protein CASTPDRGLGTDTQYF.

V gene TRBV30 combines with J gene TRBJ1-1; D remains ambiguous. The CDR3 has 11 amino acids. Germline CDR1 is GTSNPN and CDR2 is SVGIG (reference sequence). Deletions cut 3 bases from V and 1 base from J, with 3 bases between. The CDR3 sequence: CAWRPNTEAFF. CDR3 nucleotides: TGTGCCTGGAGGCCGAACACTGAAGCTTTCTTT.

The rearrangement uses TRBV4-3 and TRBJ2-2; 8 nucleotides agree with TRBD1. The germline gives CDR1 LGHNA, CDR2 YSLEER. The V gene end was trimmed by 3 bases and the J gene end by 3 bases; junction bases not matched to a gene: 6. CDR3 size: 16 residues. The DNA for the CDR3 is TGCGCCAGCAGCCAGGATGGACAGGGCTACACCGGGGAGCTGTTTTTT. Translating gives CASSQDGQGYTGELFF.

In the case of this clone: One junction end does not reproduce the germline sequence, and a read error may be involved. The genes are TRBV6-5 and TRBJ2-1; unclear D gene. Germline-derived CDR1 and CDR2 are MNHEY and SVGAGI. The CDR3 is 13 amino acids. The CDR3: CASSYFKSFPPVF. The CDR3 nucleotides read TGTGCCAGCAGTTACTTTAAGTCCTTTCCCCCAGTCTTC.

This clone was observed a handful of times. This chain links TRBV28 with TRBJ1-5; unclear D gene. Germline V lookup: CDR1 MDHEN, CDR2 SYDVKM. Between the trimmed V and J ends, which lost 6 bases and 5 bases, there was a span of 8 bases. The CDR3 consists of 12 residues. The CDR3 spells CASSSIDQPQHF. As DNA, the CDR3 is TGTGCCAGCAGCTCGATTGATCAGCCCCAGCATTTT. Using reference TRBV28 and TRBJ1-5 for the parts outside the CDR3, the full variable domain is DVKVTQSSRYLVKRTGEKVFLECVQDMDHENMFWYRQDPGLGLRLIYFSYDVKMKEKGDIPEGYSVSREKKERFSLILESASTNQTSMYLCASSSIDQPQHFGDGTRLSIL.

This clone has just a few counts. V gene TRBV28 combines with J gene TRBJ2-7; no firm D call. With 3 bases removed from V and 5 bases from J, the gap between germline ends came to 20 bases. The CDR3 loop spans 16 amino acids. Per the germline V gene, CDR1 is MDHEN and CDR2 is SYDVKM. The CDR3 bases are TGTGCCAGCAGTTTTTTTCGATCGGCTGGGATACACGAGCAGTACTTC. Translated, it gives CASSFFRSAGIHEQYF. Variable domain in full (rest from reference TRBV28 and TRBJ2-7): DVKVTQSSRYLVKRTGEKVFLECVQDMDHENMFWYRQDPGLGLRLIYFSYDVKMKEKGDIPEGYSVSREKKERFSLILESASTNQTSMYLCASSFFRSAGIHEQYFGPGTRLTVT.

This chain links TRBV28 with TRBJ2-5; 9 nucleotides agree with TRBD1. Germline V gene lookup returns CDR1 MDHEN and CDR2 SYDVKM. With V trimmed by 3 bases and J by 5 bases, 16 bases remained unmatched. This CDR3 has 18 residues. Written as DNA, the CDR3 is TGTGCCAGCAGTTTTTTTTGGCTCCCGGGACAGGGAGTGGAGACCCAGTACTTC. Its protein product is CASSFFWLPGQGVETQYF.

V and J are TRBV18 and TRBJ2-3, with 7 bases matching TRBD2. CDR1 is KGHSH, CDR2 LQKENI, per germline. This CDR3 is built from 13 residues. The junction had 5 bases not matched to a gene; V was cut back by 8 bases and J by 3 bases. The CDR3 DNA reads as TGTGCCAGCCAGTTCGGGGGGACAGATACGCAGTATTTT. Its translation is CASQFGGTDTQYF.

This clone occurred once. The V call is TRBV18, the J call TRBJ1-2; 7 bases fit TRBD1. CDR3 length: 14 residues. Looked up from germline, CDR1 is KGHSH and CDR2 is LQKENI. V gave up 3 bases and J gave up 6 bases; unmatched junction bases: 7. The CDR3 sequence is CASSPRQGSHGYTF. CDR3 coding DNA: TGTGCCAGCTCACCCCGACAGGGTTCCCATGGCTACACCTTC.

This clone was recorded only once. The V gene is TRBV28, the J gene TRBJ2-7, with TRBD1 matching 9 bases. This CDR3 has 16 amino acids. The germline CDR1 and CDR2 sequences are MDHEN and SYDVKM. Losses at the gene ends were 7 bases for V and 2 bases for J; bases not matched to a gene: 12. The CDR3 DNA reads TGTGCCAGCACCAGGTCTGGACAGGGGAGGCCCTACGAGCAGTACTTC. Its translation is CASTRSGQGRPYEQYF.

The gene calls are TRBV18 and TRBJ2-2, with 8 bases identical to TRBD1. The CDR3 runs to 16 residues. CDR1 is KGHSH, CDR2 LQKENI, per germline. Unmatched junction bases numbered 3, after V lost 2 bases and J lost 1 base. CDR3 in amino acids: CASSPFDRGNTGELFF. DNA for the CDR3: TGTGCCAGCTCACCATTCGACAGGGGGAACACCGGGGAGCTGTTTTTT.

The chain uses TRBV5-6 and TRBJ2-7, with D possibly being TRBD1 (5 bases). The CDR3 contains 14 residues. V lost 0 bases to trimming and J lost 1 base, with 8 bases between them. CDR1 SGHDT and CDR2 YYEEEE come from the germline V gene. The CDR3 DNA sequence: TGTGCCAGCAGCTTGGAAGGGGTGTCCTACGAGCAGTACTTC. Amino acids: CASSLEGVSYEQYF.

For this clone: An end of the junction differs from the germline gene, which may be a read error. The V and J genes are TRBV7-7 and TRBJ2-1; 9 bases agree with TRBD1. The CDR3 spans 16 residues. The V gene's germline CDR1 is SSHAT and CDR2 FNYEAQ (reference sequence). For the CDR3, the DNA is TGTGCTAGCAGCCCTTCCTGGGACAGGGCGAACAATGAGCAGTTCTTC. This gives the protein CASSPSWDRANNEQFF. The full variable domain, in which reference TRBV7-7 and TRBJ2-1 provide the parts outside the CDR3, is GAGVSQSPRYKVTKRGQDVTLRCDPISSHATLYWYQQALGQGPEFLTYFNYEAQPDKSGLPSDRFSAERPEGSISTLTIQRTEQRDSAMYRCASSPSWDRANNEQFFGPGTRLTVL.

This clone has more than one count but fewer than ten. J is TRBJ1-2 and V is TRBV9; 9 bases are shared with TRBD1. V was clipped by 3 bases and J by 4 bases; unmatched bases: 4. This CDR3 has 14 residues. From germline, CDR1 is SGDLS and CDR2 YYNGEE. Here the CDR3 reads CASSAWTGVYGYTF. The CDR3 region has the DNA TGTGCCAGCAGCGCTTGGACAGGGGTCTATGGCTACACCTTC.